This T cell receptor (beta chain) was identified in a study of blood T cells in healthy people across ages. Then a second PCR, running about 6 to 12 cycles, was carried out with a sample-barcoded 5' primer and a J-beta primer mix. MiXCR was run by TCRdb on the 5' RACE reads, yielding one entry per CDR3 protein. Of 750,000 or so distinct CDR3 sequences in the sample, 20% to 25% are singletons; the top ten hold 9.4%. Isolation per sample recovered at least 6 million PBMCs. This same sample was also taken into another study, of T cells of mothers and their children. Turning to that study: Maternal samples each gave over 9 million TCR beta CDR3 reads, and child samples 3 million to 3.5 million each.

Input material: blood. The sequence was collected from a boy between 5 and 17 years old in good health.

The DNA for the CDR3 is TGTGCCAGCAGTCTCCGGACCGAGAACTCCTACAATGAGCAGTTCTTC. It translates to CASSLRTENSYNEQFF. This chain uses TRBV28 with TRBJ2-1; D is unresolved. The ends were cut back, 5 bases at V and 0 bases at J, with 14 bases in the middle. Germline V gene sequence: CDR1 MDHEN, CDR2 SYDVKM. The CDR3 contains 16 residues.